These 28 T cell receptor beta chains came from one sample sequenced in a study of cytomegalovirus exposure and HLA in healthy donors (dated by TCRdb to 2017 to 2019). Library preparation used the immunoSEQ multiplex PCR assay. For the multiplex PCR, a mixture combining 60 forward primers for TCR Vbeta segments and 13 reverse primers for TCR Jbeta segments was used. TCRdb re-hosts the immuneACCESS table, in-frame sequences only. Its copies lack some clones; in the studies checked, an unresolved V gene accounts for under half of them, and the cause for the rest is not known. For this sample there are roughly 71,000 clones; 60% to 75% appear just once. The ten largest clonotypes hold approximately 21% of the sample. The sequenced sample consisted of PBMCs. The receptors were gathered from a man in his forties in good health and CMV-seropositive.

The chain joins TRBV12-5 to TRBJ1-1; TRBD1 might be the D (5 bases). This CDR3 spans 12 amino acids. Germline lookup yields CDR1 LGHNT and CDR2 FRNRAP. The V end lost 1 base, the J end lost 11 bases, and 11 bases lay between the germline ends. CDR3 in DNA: TGTGCTAGTGGTTTGGGGCAGGGCAGGGCTTTCTTT. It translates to CASGLGQGRAFF.

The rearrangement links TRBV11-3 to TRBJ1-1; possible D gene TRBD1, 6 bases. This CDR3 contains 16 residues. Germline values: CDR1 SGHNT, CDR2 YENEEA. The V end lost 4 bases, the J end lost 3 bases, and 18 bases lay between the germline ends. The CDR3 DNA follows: TGTGCCAGCAGCTCCGGACAGCTTTTCGGGGACACTGAAGCTTTCTTT. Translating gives CASSSGQLFGDTEAFF.

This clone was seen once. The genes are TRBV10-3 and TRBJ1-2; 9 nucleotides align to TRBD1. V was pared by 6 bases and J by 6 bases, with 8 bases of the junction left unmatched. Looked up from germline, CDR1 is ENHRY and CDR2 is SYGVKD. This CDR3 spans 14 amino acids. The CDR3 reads CAIRDPGQGHGYTF. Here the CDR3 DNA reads TGTGCCATCAGGGATCCGGGACAGGGACATGGCTACACCTTC.

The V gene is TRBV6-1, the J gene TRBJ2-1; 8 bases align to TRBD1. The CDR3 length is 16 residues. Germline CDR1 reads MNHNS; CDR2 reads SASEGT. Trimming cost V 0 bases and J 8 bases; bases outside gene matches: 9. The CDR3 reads CASSEAGGQGRDEQFF. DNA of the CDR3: TGTGCCAGCAGTGAAGCGGGTGGACAGGGCCGGGATGAGCAGTTCTTC.

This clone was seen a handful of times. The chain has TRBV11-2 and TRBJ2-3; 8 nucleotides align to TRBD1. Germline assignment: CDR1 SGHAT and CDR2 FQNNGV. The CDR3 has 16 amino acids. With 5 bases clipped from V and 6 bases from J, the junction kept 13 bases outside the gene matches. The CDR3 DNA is TGTGCCAGCAGCCTCTCCCCTAACAGGGGGGCGGATACGCAGTATTTT. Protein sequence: CASSLSPNRGADTQYF.

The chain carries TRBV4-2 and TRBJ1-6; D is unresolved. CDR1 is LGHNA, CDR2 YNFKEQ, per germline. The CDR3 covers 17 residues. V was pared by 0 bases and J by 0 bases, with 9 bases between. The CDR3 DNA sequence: TGTGCCAGCAGCCAAGATCCCGAGAGCTCCTATAATTCACCCCTCCACTTT. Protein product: CASSQDPESSYNSPLHF.

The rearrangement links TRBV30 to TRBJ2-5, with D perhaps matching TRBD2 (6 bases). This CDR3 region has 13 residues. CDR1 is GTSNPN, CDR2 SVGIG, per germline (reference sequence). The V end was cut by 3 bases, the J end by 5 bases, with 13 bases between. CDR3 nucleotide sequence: TGTGCCTGGAGCAGAGGGACTTCGGAGACCCAGTACTTC. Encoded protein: CAWSRGTSETQYF.

The CDR3 protein is CASSPGQGSQYF. The CDR3 DNA reads as TGTGCCAGCTCTCCGGGACAGGGTTCGCAGTACTTC. The chain is built from TRBV28 and TRBJ2-7, with 9 positions matching TRBD1. Germline V lookup: CDR1 MDHEN, CDR2 SYDVKM. Germline trimming cut 8 bases from V and 9 bases from J; bases unmatched to any gene: 8. The CDR3 has 12 residues.

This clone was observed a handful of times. CDR3 bases: TGTGCCAGCAAGGAAGGACAGGGGCTTTACGAGCAGTACTTC. Translation: CASKEGQGLYEQYF. J is TRBJ2-7 and V is TRBV6-1; 9 nucleotides line up with TRBD1. CDR1 is MNHNS, CDR2 SASEGT, per germline. There are 14 residues in the CDR3. The V gene end was trimmed by 7 bases and the J gene end by 4 bases; junction bases not matched to a gene: 8.

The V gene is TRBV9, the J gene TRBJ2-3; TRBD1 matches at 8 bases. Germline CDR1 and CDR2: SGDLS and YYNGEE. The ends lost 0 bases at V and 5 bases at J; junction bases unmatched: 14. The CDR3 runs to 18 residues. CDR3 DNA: TGTGCCAGCAGCGTAGCAGGGGGATGGCAGGGGGCAAGAGATACGCAGTATTTT. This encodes CASSVAGGWQGARDTQYF.

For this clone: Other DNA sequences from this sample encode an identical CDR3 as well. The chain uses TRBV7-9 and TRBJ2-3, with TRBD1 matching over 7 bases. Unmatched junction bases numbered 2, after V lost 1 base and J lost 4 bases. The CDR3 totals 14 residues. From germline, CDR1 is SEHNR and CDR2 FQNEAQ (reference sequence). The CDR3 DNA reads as TGTGCCAGCAGCTTAGGAGGGGGCTCAGATACGCAGTATTTT. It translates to CASSLGGGSDTQYF. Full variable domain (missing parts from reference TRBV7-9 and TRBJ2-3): DTGVSQNPRHKITKRGQNVTFRCDPISEHNRLYWYRQTLGQGPEFLTYFQNEAQLEKSRLLSDRFSAERPKGSFSTLEIQRTEQGDSAMYLCASSLGGGSDTQYFGPGTRLTVL.

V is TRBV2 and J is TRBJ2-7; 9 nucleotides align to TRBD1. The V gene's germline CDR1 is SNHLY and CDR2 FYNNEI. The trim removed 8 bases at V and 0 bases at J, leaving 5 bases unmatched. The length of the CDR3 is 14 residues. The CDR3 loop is CASGLDRGSYEQYF. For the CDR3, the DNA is TGTGCCAGCGGCCTGGACAGGGGCTCCTACGAGCAGTACTTC. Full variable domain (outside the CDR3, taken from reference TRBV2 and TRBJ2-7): EPEVTQTPSHQVTQMGQEVILRCVPISNHLYFYWYRQILGQKVEFLVSFYNNEISEKSEIFDDQFSVERPDGSNFTLKIRSTKLEDSAMYFCASGLDRGSYEQYFGPGTRLTVT.

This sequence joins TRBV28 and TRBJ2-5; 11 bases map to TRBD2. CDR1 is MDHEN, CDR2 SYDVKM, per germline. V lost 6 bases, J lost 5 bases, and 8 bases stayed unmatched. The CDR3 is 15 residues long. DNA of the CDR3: TGTGCCAGCAGCAAACTAGCGGGGGAGGGGGAGACCCAGTACTTC. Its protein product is CASSKLAGEGETQYF.

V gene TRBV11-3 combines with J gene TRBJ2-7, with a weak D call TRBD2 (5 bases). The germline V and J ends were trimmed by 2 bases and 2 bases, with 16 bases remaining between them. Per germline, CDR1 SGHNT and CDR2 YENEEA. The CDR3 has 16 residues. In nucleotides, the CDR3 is TGTGCCAGCAGCTTACGTTTGGGGAGTTTAACCTACGAGCAGTACTTC. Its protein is CASSLRLGSLTYEQYF. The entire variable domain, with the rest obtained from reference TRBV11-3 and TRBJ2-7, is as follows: EAGVVQSPRYKIIEKKQPVAFWCNPISGHNTLYWYLQNLGQGPELLIRYENEEAVDDSQLPKDRFSAERLKGVDSTLKIQPAELGDSAVYLCASSLRLGSLTYEQYFGPGTRLTVT.

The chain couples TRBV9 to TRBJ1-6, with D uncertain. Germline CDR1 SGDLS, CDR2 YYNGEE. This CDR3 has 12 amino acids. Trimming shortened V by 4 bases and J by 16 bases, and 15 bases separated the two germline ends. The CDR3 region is CASSLDGRLLHF. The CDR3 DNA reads TGTGCCAGCAGCCTTGATGGGAGGCTACTCCACTTT. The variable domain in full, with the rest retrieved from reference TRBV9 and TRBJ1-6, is DSGVTQTPKHLITATGQRVTLRCSPRSGDLSVYWYQQSLDQGLQFLIQYYNGEERAKGNILERFSAQQFPDLHSELNLSSLELGDSALYFCASSLDGRLLHFGNGTRLTVT.

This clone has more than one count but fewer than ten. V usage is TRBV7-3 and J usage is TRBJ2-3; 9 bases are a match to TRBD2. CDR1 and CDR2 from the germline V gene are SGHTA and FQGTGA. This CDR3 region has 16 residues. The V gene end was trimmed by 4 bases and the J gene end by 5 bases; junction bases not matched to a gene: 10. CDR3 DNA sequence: TGTGCCAGCAGCTCCCTTGGGGCGGGGGGGATAGATACGCAGTATTTT. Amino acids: CASSSLGAGGIDTQYF.

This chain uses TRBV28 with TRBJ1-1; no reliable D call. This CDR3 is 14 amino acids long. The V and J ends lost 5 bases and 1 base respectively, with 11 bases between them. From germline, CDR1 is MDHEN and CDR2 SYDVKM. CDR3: CASSPGVSNTEAFF. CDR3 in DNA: TGTGCCAGCAGTCCCGGGGTTTCGAACACTGAAGCTTTCTTT.

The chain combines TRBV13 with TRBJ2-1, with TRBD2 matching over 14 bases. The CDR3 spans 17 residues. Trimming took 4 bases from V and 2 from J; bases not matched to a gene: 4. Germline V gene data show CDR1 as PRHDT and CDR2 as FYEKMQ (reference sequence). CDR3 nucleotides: TGTGCCAGCAGCTCGGAGACTAGCGGGGGGGCCTACAATGAGCAGTTCTTC. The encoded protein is CASSSETSGGAYNEQFF.

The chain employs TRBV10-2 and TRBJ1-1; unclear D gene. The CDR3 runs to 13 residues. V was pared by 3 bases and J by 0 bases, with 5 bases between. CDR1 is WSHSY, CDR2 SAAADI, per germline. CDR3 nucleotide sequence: TGCGCCAGCAGTGACGAGATGAACACTGAAGCTTTCTTT. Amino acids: CASSDEMNTEAFF.

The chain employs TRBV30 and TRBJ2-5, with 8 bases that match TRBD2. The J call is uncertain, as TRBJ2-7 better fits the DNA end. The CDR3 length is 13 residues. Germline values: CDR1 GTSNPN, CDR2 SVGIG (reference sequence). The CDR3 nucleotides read TGTGCCTTCGCGACTAGCGACTTCGGCGAGCAGTACTTC. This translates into CAFATSDFGEQYF.

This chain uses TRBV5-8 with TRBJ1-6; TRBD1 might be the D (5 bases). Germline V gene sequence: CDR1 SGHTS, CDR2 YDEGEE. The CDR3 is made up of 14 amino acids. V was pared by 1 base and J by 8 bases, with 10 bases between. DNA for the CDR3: TGTGCCAGCAGCTTGCAGGGATCCGATTCACCCCTCCACTTT. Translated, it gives CASSLQGSDSPLHF.

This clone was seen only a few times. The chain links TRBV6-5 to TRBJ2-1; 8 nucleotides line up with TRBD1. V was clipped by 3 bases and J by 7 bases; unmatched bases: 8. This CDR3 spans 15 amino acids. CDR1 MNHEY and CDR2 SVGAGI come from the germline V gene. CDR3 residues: CASSYPSGGGNEQFF. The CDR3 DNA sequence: TGTGCCAGCAGTTATCCGTCAGGGGGCGGAAATGAGCAGTTCTTC.

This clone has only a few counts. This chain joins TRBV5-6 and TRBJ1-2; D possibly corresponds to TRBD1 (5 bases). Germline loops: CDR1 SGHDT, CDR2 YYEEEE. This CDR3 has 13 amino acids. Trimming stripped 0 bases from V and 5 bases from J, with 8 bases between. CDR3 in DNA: TGTGCCAGCAGCTTGGCGGCAGGGTATGGCTACACCTTC. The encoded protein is CASSLAAGYGYTF.

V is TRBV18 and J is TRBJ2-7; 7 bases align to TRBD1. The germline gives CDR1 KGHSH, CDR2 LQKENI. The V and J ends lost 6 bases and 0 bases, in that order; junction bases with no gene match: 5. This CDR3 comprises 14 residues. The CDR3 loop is CASSTAGGSYEQYF. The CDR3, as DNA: TGTGCCAGCTCCACAGCAGGGGGCTCCTACGAGCAGTACTTC.

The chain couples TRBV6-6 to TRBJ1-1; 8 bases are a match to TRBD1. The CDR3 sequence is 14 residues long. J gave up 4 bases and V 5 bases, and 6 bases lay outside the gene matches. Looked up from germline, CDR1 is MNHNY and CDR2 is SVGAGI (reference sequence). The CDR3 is CASSTRTGSTEAFF. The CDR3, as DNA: TGTGCCAGCAGTACACGGACAGGGAGCACTGAAGCTTTCTTT.

The CDR3 loop is CASSQTSGGRPPYNEQFF. The DNA of the CDR3 is TGTGCCAGCAGCCAAACTAGCGGGGGGCGTCCCCCCTACAATGAGCAGTTCTTC. The chain links TRBV13 to TRBJ2-1, with 12 bases matching TRBD2. With 5 bases clipped from V and 2 bases from J, the junction kept 10 bases outside the gene matches. The CDR3 runs to 18 residues. The V gene's germline CDR1 is PRHDT and CDR2 FYEKMQ (reference sequence).

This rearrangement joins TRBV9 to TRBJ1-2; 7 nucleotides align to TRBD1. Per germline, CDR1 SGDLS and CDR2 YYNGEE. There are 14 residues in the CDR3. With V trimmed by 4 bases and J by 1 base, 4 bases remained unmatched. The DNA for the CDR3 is TGTGCCAGCAGCCCCACAGGGGTTAACTATGGCTACACCTTC. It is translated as CASSPTGVNYGYTF.

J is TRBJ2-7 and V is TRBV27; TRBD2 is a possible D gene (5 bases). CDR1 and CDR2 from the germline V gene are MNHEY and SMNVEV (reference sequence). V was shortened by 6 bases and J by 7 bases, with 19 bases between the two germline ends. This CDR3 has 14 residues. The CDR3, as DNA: TGTGCCAGCAGGCGTGGACTGACGTGGGGTGAGCAGTACTTC. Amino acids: CASRRGLTWGEQYF.